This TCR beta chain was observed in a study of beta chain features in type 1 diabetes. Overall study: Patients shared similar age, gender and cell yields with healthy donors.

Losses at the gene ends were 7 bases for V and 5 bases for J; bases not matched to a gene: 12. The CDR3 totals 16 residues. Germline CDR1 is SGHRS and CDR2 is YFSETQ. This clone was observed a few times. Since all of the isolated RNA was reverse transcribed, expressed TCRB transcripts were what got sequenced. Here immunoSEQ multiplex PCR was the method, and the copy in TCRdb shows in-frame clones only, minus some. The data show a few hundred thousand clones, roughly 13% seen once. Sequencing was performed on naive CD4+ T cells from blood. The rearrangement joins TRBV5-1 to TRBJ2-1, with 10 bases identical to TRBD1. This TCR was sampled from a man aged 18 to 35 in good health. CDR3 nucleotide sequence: TGCGCCAGCCGAAAGGGACGGGACAGGGGAGACAATGAGCAGTTCTTC. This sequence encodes CASRKGRDRGDNEQFF.